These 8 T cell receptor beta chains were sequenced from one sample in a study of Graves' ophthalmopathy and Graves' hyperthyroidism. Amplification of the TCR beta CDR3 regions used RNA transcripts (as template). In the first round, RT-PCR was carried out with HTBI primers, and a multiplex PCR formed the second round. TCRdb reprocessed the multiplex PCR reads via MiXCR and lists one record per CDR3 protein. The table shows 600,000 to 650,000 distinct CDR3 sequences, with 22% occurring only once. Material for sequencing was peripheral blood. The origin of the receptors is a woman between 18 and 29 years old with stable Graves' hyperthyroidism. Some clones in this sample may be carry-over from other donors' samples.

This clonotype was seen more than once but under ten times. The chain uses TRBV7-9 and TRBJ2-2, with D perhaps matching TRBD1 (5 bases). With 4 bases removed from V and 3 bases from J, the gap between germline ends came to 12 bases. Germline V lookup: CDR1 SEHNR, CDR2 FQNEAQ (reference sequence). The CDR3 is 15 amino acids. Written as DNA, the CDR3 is TGTGCCAGCAGCTCTGGTGGGGCTCACACCGGGGAGCTGTTTTTT. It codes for CASSSGGAHTGELFF.

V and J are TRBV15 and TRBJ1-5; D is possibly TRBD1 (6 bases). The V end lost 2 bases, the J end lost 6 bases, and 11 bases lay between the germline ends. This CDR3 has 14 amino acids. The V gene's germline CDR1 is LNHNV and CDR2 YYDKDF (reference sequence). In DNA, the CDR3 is TGTGCCACCAGCAGATTTGACAGGACTCAGCCCCAGCATTTT. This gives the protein CATSRFDRTQPQHF.

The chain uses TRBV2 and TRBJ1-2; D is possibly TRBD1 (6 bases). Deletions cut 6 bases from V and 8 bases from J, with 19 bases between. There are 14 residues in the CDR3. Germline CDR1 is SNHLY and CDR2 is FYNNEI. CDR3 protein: CASRTLRGAEGYTF. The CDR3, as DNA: TGTGCCAGCAGGACCCTCCGGGGGGCAGAGGGCTACACCTTC.

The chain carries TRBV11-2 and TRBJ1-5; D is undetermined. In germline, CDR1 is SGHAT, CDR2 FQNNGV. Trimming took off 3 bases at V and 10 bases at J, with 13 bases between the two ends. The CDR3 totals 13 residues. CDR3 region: CASSLDHNLPQHF. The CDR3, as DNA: TGTGCCAGCAGCTTGGACCATAATCTCCCCCAGCATTTT.

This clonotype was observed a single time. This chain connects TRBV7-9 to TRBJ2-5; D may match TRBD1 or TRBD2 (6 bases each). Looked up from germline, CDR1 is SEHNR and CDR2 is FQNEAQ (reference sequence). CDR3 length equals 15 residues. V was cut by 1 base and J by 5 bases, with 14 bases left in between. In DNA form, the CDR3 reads TGTGCCAGCAGCTTAGACTTTCTAGGGGGGGAGACCCAGTACTTC. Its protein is CASSLDFLGGETQYF.

CDR3 loop: CASTQEYSDIQYF. CDR3 bases: TGTGCCAGCACTCAGGAGTACAGTGACATTCAGTACTTC. The chain is built from TRBV12-3 or TRBV12-4 and TRBJ2-4; D is uncertain. Between the trimmed V and J ends, which lost 7 bases and 8 bases, there was a span of 15 bases. This CDR3 contains 13 residues.

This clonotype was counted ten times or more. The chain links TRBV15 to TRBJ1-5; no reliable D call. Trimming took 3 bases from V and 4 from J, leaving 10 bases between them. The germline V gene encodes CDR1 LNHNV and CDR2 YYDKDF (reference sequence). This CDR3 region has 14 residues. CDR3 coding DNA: TGTGCCACCAGCAGGTCTTCGGGGAATCAGCCCCAGCATTTT. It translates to CATSRSSGNQPQHF.

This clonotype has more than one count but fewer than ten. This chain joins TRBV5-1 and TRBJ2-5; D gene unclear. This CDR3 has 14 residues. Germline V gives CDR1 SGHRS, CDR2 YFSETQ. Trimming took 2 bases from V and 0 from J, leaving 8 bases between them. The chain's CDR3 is CASSFRAHQETQYF. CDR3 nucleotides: TGCGCCAGCAGCTTCCGGGCTCACCAAGAGACCCAGTACTTC.